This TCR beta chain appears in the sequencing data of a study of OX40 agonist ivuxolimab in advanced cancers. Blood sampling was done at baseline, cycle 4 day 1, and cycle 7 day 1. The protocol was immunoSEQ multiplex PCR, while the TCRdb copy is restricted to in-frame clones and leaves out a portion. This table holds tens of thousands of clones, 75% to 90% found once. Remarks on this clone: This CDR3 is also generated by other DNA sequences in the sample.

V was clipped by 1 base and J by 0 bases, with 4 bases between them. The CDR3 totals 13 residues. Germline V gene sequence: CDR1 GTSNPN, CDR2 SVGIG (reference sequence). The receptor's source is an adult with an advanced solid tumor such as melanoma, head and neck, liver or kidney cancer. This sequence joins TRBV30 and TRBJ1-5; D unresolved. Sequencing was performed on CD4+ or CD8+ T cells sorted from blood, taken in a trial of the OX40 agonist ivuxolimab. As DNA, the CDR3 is TGTGCCTGGAGTGCGGATAGCAATCAGCCCCAGCATTTT. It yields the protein CAWSADSNQPQHF.